Given below is one TCR beta chain in context. Antigen: not known. This CDR3 region has 12 residues. Germline values: CDR1 SGDLS, CDR2 YYNGEE. V lost 2 bases and J lost 3, with 4 bases in between. Use of 60 Vbeta and 13 Jbeta primers characterized the PCR. Only in-frame clones appear in the TCRdb table, and some are missing; sequencing was by immunoSEQ multiplex PCR. The profile shows 240,000 or so clones, roughly four fifths of them singletons. The data originate from a study of cytomegalovirus exposure and HLA in healthy donors. The overall study: The 120 million or so unique TCR beta sequences, from about 190 million T cells, were found by an earlier analysis.

The study's findings and limits: Cytomegalovirus status, reportedly, was diagnosed with high specificity and sensitivity by the classifier. Later work found most CMV-associated TCR beta chains apparently HLA-restricted. Researchers had no immune exposure information except CMV serostatus available.

The rearrangement links TRBV9 to TRBJ2-3; no reliable D call. The receptor was derived from a woman aged 55-70 years in good health and CMV-seropositive. Sequenced: PBMCs. As DNA, the CDR3 is TGTGCCAGCAGCGTCCCAACAGATACGCAGTATTTT. This gives the protein CASSVPTDTQYF.